The 27 T cell receptor beta chains presented below share a single source sample, sequenced in a study of shared clonotypes between healthy human individuals. The repertoire was sequenced with immunoSEQ multiplex PCR; TCRdb's copy has only in-frame clones and lacks some. Of some 500,000 clones listed, about 74% are singletons. Input material: PBMCs. These receptors were collected from a woman in her 40s in good health. Some clones in this sample may be carry-over from other donors' samples.

The chain uses TRBV7-8 and TRBJ2-7; 9 bases are a match to TRBD1. J lost 3 bases, V lost 5 bases, and 2 bases had no gene match. Per the germline V gene, CDR1 is SGHVS and CDR2 is FQNEAQ. The CDR3 consists of 13 residues. DNA of the CDR3: TGTGCCAGCAGCACGACAGGGGGCTACGAGCAGTACTTC. It encodes CASSTTGGYEQYF.

This chain connects TRBV30 to TRBJ1-2, with TRBD1 as a possible D gene (5 bases). From germline, CDR1 is GTSNPN and CDR2 SVGIG (reference sequence). The CDR3 spans 13 residues. V gave up 2 bases and J gave up 9 bases, with 16 bases separating them. The CDR3 loop is CAWSTRGGGCYTF. The CDR3 DNA sequence: TGTGCCTGGAGTACGCGGGGGGGAGGTTGCTACACCTTC. Together with reference TRBV30 and TRBJ1-2, the CDR3 gives the full variable domain: SQTIHQWPATLVQPVGSPLSLECTVEGTSNPNLYWYRQAAGRGLQLLFYSVGIGQISSEVPQNLSASRPQDRQFILSSKKLLLSDSGFYLCAWSTRGGGCYTFGSGTRLTVV.

The V gene is TRBV7-9, the J gene TRBJ2-7; tentatively, D is TRBD1 (6 bases). Germline assignment: CDR1 SEHNR and CDR2 FQNEAQ (reference sequence). This CDR3 is built from 15 residues. V lost 3 bases and J lost 1, with 13 bases in between. DNA of the CDR3: TGTGCCAGCAGCTTTGTCGTGGACAGTTCCTACGAGCAGTACTTC. As protein: CASSFVVDSSYEQYF.

The chain employs TRBV11-2 and TRBJ2-2; TRBD2 matches at 7 bases. V lost 6 bases to trimming and J lost 4 bases; unmatched junction nucleotides: 5. The CDR3 extends over 14 amino acids. Germline CDR1 reads SGHAT; CDR2 reads FQNNGV. This chain's CDR3 is CASSFERGTGELFF. CDR3 bases: TGTGCCAGCAGTTTCGAGCGGGGCACCGGGGAGCTGTTTTTT.

The rearrangement uses TRBV9 and TRBJ2-5; a possible D gene is TRBD2 (5 bases). Germline V CDR1 and CDR2: SGDLS, YYNGEE. The CDR3 has 15 residues. The germline V and J ends were trimmed by 0 bases and 1 base, with 10 bases remaining between them. The CDR3 loop is CASSVAWTPQETQYF. The CDR3 nucleotides are TGTGCCAGCAGCGTAGCATGGACTCCCCAAGAGACCCAGTACTTC.

The chain joins TRBV6-8 to TRBJ2-4, with 7 bases fitting TRBD1. The germline CDR1 and CDR2 sequences are MNHGY and SAAAGT. J gave up 5 bases and V 6 bases, and 13 bases lay outside the gene matches. This CDR3 is built from 16 residues. CDR3 in DNA: TGTGCCAGCAGCCCAGGGACAGCTTCTAGCCAAAACATTCAGTACTTC. Protein: CASSPGTASSQNIQYF.

The genes are TRBV28 and TRBJ2-2; 8 bases match TRBD2. Germline CDR1 MDHEN, CDR2 SYDVKM. V lost 8 bases to trimming and J lost 0 bases; unmatched junction nucleotides: 8. The CDR3 covers 16 residues. The CDR3 DNA is TGTGCCAGCGGGGTCAGACTAGCGACGAACACCGGGGAGCTGTTTTTT. Translated: CASGVRLATNTGELFF.

The chain links TRBV6-6 to TRBJ1-5, with 9 bases fitting TRBD1. CDR3 length: 16 amino acids. Trimming cost V 5 bases and J 0 bases; bases outside gene matches: 5. Germline-derived CDR1 and CDR2 are MNHNY and SVGAGI (reference sequence). The CDR3 is CASSKGTGNSNQPQHF. The DNA for the CDR3 is TGTGCCAGCAGTAAAGGGACAGGGAATAGCAATCAGCCCCAGCATTTT.

The chain is built from TRBV19 and TRBJ1-1, with 7 bases identical to TRBD1. V gave up 6 bases and J gave up 3 bases; unmatched junction bases: 7. The CDR3 spans 14 residues. Germline-derived CDR1 and CDR2 are LNHDA and SQIVND (reference sequence). The CDR3 DNA sequence: TGTGCCAGTAGGAGGGGGCTGGGATACACTGAAGCTTTCTTT. It yields the protein CASRRGLGYTEAFF.

This clone was observed a handful of times. The chain employs TRBV2 and TRBJ2-2; maybe TRBD1 (5 bases). Germline V gives CDR1 SNHLY, CDR2 FYNNEI. V was cut by 3 bases and J by 3 bases, with 8 bases left in between. This CDR3 is 14 amino acids long. CDR3 sequence (DNA): TGTGCCAGCAGTGAGGACACATACACCGGGGAGCTGTTTTTT. As protein: CASSEDTYTGELFF.

The chain couples TRBV10-3 to TRBJ2-1, with 7 bases lining up with TRBD1. The ends lost 6 bases at V and 7 bases at J; junction bases unmatched: 3. Germline V CDR1 and CDR2: ENHRY, SYGVKD. The CDR3 spans 12 residues. DNA of the CDR3: TGTGCCATCAGGGGGACAGCAAATGAGCAGTTCTTC. As protein: CAIRGTANEQFF.

V and J are TRBV29-1 and TRBJ2-1, with D perhaps TRBD1 (5 bases). Germline CDR1 is SQVTM and CDR2 is ANQGSEA. Trimming stripped 5 bases from V and 4 bases from J, with 12 bases between. The CDR3 length is 13 residues. The CDR3 loop is CSVPRAGYNEQFF. The DNA for the CDR3 is TGCAGCGTTCCCAGGGCCGGGTACAATGAGCAGTTCTTC.

This chain connects TRBV5-4 to TRBJ1-2; D gene unclear. V lost 0 bases and J 6 bases, leaving 15 bases between the germline ends. The germline CDR1 and CDR2 sequences are SGHNT and YYREEE (reference sequence). The length of the CDR3 is 15 residues. The CDR3 loop is CASSLAVAQSDGYTF. The DNA for the CDR3 is TGTGCCAGCAGCTTGGCCGTGGCACAGTCTGATGGCTACACCTTC.

This clone came up once. This likely came from a read error, as a far larger clone is one base away. The J gene is TRBJ2-3, the V gene TRBV7-8, with a weak D call TRBD1 (6 bases). There are 13 residues in the CDR3. CDR1 is SGHVS and CDR2 is FQNEAQ in the germline V gene. CDR3 in amino acids: CAGGPRGTDMQYF. In DNA, the CDR3 is TGTGCCGGTGGGCCCAGGGGTACGGATATGCAGTATTTT. The whole variable domain, remainder taken from reference TRBV7-8 and TRBJ2-3, is GAGVSQSPRYKVAKRGQDVALRCDPISGHVSLFWYQQALGQGPEFLTYFQNEAQLDKSGLPSDRFFAERPEGSVSTLKIQRTQQEDSAVYLCAGGPRGTDMQYFGPGTRLTVL.

The rearrangement uses TRBV7-9 and TRBJ2-7; 7 bases match TRBD2. With 5 bases clipped from V and 3 bases from J, the junction kept 7 bases outside the gene matches. Germline V gene sequence: CDR1 SEHNR, CDR2 FQNEAQ (reference sequence). CDR3 length equals 14 residues. The CDR3 loop is CASSPQGGYYEQYF. The CDR3 coding sequence is TGTGCCAGCAGCCCCCAGGGAGGGTACTACGAGCAGTACTTC.

The gene calls are TRBV4-1 and TRBJ2-1; TRBD2 agrees at 7 bases. The CDR3 totals 16 residues. The J segment lost 4 bases and the V segment lost 1 base, leaving 7 bases of the junction unmatched. From germline, CDR1 is MGHRA and CDR2 YSYEKL. The CDR3 DNA follows: TGCGCCAGCAGCCAAGGACTAGCTCCTTTTTACAATGAGCAGTTCTTC. The encoded protein is CASSQGLAPFYNEQFF.

Comments on this clone: A clone one base away is much larger, so this may be a read error. This chain joins TRBV10-3 and TRBJ2-3; 7 bases fit TRBD1. In germline, CDR1 is ENHRY, CDR2 SYGVKD. This CDR3 is built from 14 residues. The CDR3 DNA sequence: TGTGCCGTCAGTGACAGGGATCTGACAGATACGCAGTATTTT. It codes for CAVSDRDLTDTQYF.

V gene TRBV27 combines with J gene TRBJ2-7; 9 nucleotides line up with TRBD2. The CDR3 is 15 amino acids. With V trimmed by 5 bases and J by 7 bases, 12 bases remained unmatched. Germline lookup yields CDR1 MNHEY and CDR2 SMNVEV (reference sequence). The CDR3 bases are TGTGCCAGCAGTAATAGCGGGAGTGGTGGGGAAGAGCAGTACTTC. It encodes CASSNSGSGGEEQYF.

V usage is TRBV5-1 and J usage is TRBJ1-1, with unresolved D. Germline values: CDR1 SGHRS, CDR2 YFSETQ. This CDR3 is built from 15 residues. Trimming shortened V by 4 bases and J by 1 base, and 14 bases separated the two germline ends. CDR3 residues: CASSALSGKNTEAFF. The CDR3 DNA is TGCGCCAGCAGCGCCCTCAGTGGAAAGAACACTGAAGCTTTCTTT.

The V gene is TRBV13, the J gene TRBJ2-6, with D unclear. The ends were cut back, 5 bases at V and 0 bases at J, with 11 bases in the middle. This CDR3 region has 16 residues. Germline V gene lookup returns CDR1 PRHDT and CDR2 FYEKMQ (reference sequence). The CDR3 sequence: CASSPWTGSGANVLTF. The CDR3 DNA reads as TGTGCCAGCAGCCCTTGGACGGGCTCTGGGGCCAACGTCCTGACTTTC. Together with reference TRBV13 and TRBJ2-6, the CDR3 gives the full variable domain: AAGVIQSPRHLIKEKRETATLKCYPIPRHDTVYWYQQGPGQDPQFLISFYEKMQSDKGSIPDRFSAQQFSDYHSELNMSSLELGDSALYFCASSPWTGSGANVLTFGAGSRLTVL.

A note on this clone: One junction end does not reproduce the germline sequence, and a read error may be involved. The J gene is TRBJ2-1, the V gene TRBV7-7, with a possible D match to TRBD2 (6 bases). The length of the CDR3 is 15 residues. Germline assignment: CDR1 SSHAT and CDR2 FNYEAQ (reference sequence). The CDR3 loop is CASSHGLTSYNEQFF. The CDR3 DNA reads as TGTGCTAGCAGCCACGGACTAACCTCATACAATGAGCAGTTCTTC.

The chain combines TRBV12-5 with TRBJ2-7, with D uncertain. With 6 bases removed from V and 0 bases from J, the gap between germline ends came to 12 bases. This CDR3 comprises 14 residues. Germline CDR1 reads LGHNT; CDR2 reads FRNRAP. The CDR3 nucleotides are TGTGCTAGTGGCCGACGGTTCCTCTCCTACGAGCAGTACTTC. Its protein product is CASGRRFLSYEQYF.

Regarding this clone: A far larger clone is off by one base, so a read error is likely. The chain joins TRBV6-5 to TRBJ1-1; 7 bases match TRBD1. This CDR3 comprises 12 residues. In germline, CDR1 is MNHEY, CDR2 SVGAGI. The DNA for the CDR3 is TGTGCCAGCAGGCAAGGGGGCACTAAAGCTTTCTTT. Encoded protein: CASRQGGTKAFF.

This sequence joins TRBV6-1 and TRBJ2-1; D may be TRBD2 (6 bases). Germline loops: CDR1 MNHNS, CDR2 SASEGT. The CDR3 spans 13 residues. V was shortened by 7 bases and J by 4 bases, with 11 bases between the two germline ends. In DNA form, the CDR3 reads TGTGCCAGCACCCGCGGGGCGTACAATGAGCAGTTCTTC. Protein sequence: CASTRGAYNEQFF.

Notes on this clone: The sample holds other DNA sequences that translate to the same CDR3. The chain has TRBV7-9 and TRBJ1-5; D not resolved. V dropped 1 base and J dropped 4 bases, with 5 bases sitting between them. CDR3 size: 13 residues. Germline CDR1 SEHNR, CDR2 FQNEAQ (reference sequence). The CDR3: CASSLGQNQPQHF. The CDR3 DNA is TGTGCCAGCAGCTTAGGACAAAATCAGCCCCAGCATTTT.

J is TRBJ2-1 and V is TRBV5-1; D not resolved. V gave up 2 bases and J gave up 5 bases, with 11 bases separating them. CDR1 is SGHRS, CDR2 YFSETQ, per germline. The CDR3 contains 14 residues. CDR3 sequence (DNA): TGCGCCAGCAGCTTTCGACTGCCTAACAATGAGCAGTTCTTC. It is translated as CASSFRLPNNEQFF.

This clone was recorded once. The chain combines TRBV27 with TRBJ2-7, with D perhaps matching TRBD2 (6 bases). Germline CDR1 and CDR2: MNHEY and SMNVEV (reference sequence). The CDR3 is made up of 14 amino acids. Deletions cut 2 bases from V and 4 bases from J, with 12 bases between. The CDR3 DNA reads TGTGCCAGCAGTTTAGCGGGATTACTATACGAGCAGTACTTC. Its translation is CASSLAGLLYEQYF.